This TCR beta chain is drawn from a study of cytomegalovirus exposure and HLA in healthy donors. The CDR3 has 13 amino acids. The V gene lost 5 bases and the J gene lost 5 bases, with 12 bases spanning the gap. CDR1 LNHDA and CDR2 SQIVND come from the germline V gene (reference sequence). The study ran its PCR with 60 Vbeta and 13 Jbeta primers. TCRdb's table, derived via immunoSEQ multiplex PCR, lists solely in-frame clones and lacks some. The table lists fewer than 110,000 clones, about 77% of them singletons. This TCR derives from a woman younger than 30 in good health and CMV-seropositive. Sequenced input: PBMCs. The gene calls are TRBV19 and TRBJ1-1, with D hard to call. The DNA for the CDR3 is TGTGCCAGTAGTCCGCACCTGAGGACTGAAGCTTTCTTT. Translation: CASSPHLRTEAFF.